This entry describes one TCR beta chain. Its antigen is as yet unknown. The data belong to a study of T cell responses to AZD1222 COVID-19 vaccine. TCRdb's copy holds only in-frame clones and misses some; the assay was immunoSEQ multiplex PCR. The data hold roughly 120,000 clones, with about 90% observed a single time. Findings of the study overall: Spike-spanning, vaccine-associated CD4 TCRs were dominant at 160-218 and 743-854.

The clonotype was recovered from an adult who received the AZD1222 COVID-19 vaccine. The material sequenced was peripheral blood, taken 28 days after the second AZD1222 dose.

The CDR3, as DNA: TGCGCCAGCAGTGTAGAAGGTACTGGGGCCAACGTCCTGACTTTC. Translating it yields CASSVEGTGANVLTF. The chain has TRBV10-1 and TRBJ2-6; D ambiguous. With 4 bases removed from V and 2 bases from J, the gap between germline ends came to 9 bases. Germline CDR1 is WNHNN and CDR2 is SYGVQD (reference sequence). This CDR3 has 15 amino acids.